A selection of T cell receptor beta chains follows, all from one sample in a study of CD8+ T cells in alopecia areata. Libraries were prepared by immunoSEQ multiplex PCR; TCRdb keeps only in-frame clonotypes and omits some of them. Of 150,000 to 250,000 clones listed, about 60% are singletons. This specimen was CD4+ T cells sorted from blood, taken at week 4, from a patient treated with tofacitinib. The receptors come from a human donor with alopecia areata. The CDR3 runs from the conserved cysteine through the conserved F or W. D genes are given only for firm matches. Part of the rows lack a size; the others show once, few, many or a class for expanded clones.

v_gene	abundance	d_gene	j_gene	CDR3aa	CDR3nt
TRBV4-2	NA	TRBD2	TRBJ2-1	CASSRRLLAGGTTGNEQFF	TGTGCCAGCAGTCGCCGTCTGCTAGCGGGGGGAACTACGGGGAATGAGCAGTTCTTC
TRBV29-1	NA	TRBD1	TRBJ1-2	CSVEETGGYGYTF	TGCAGCGTTGAGGAAACAGGGGGCTATGGCTACACCTTC
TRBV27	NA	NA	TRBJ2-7	CASSLSPILVGHEQYF	TGTGCCAGCAGTTTATCCCCAATCCTGGTAGGGCACGAGCAGTACTTC
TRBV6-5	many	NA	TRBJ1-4	CASSYRGGNEKLFF	TGTGCCAGCAGTTATCGCGGGGGCAATGAAAAACTGTTTTTT
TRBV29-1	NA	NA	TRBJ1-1	CSAEPGQNTEAFF	TGCAGCGCCGAGCCGGGACAGAACACTGAAGCTTTCTTT
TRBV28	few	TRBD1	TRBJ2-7	CASRDRGSYEQYF	TGTGCCAGCAGGGACAGGGGATCCTACGAGCAGTACTTC
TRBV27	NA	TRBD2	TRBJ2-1	CASHIGRGGVNNEQFF	TGTGCCAGCCATATTGGGAGGGGTGGGGTTAACAATGAGCAGTTCTTC
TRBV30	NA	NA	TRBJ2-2	CAWSLRTTGELFF	TGTGCCTGGAGCCTGAGGACGACCGGGGAGCTGTTTTTT
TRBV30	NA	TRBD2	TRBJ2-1	CAWSSLAGSNEQFF	TGTGCCTGGAGTTCACTAGCGGGGTCCAATGAGCAGTTCTTC
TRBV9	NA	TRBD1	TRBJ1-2	CASSVWAGGVYGYTF	TGTGCCAGCAGCGTATGGGCAGGGGGCGTCTATGGCTACACCTTC
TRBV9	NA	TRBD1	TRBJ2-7	CASSPGTGRTYEQYF	TGTGCCAGCAGCCCCGGGACAGGGCGTACCTACGAGCAGTACTTC
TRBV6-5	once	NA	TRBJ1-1	CASRTDGQNTEAFF	TGTGCCAGCAGAACGGACGGGCAAAACACTGAAGCTTTCTTT
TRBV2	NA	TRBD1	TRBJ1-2	CASTEDRGSGYTF	TGTGCCAGCACCGAGGACAGGGGTAGTGGCTACACCTTC
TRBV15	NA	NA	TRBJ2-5	CATSRDRLVTETQYF	TGTGCCACCAGCAGAGATCGACTAGTAACAGAGACCCAGTACTTC
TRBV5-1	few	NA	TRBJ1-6	CASSLGAGEAPLHF	TGCGCCAGCAGCTTGGGAGCAGGGGAGGCACCCCTCCACTTT
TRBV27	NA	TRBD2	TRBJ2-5	CASSAGTSGGLGETQYF	TGTGCCAGCAGTGCCGGGACTAGCGGGGGACTGGGTGAGACCCAGTACTTC
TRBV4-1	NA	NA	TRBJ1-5	CASSHPGPRGPQHF	TGCGCCAGCAGCCACCCTGGACCTCGGGGGCCCCAGCATTTT
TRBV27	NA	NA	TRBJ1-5	CASSFPGEGNQPQHF	TGTGCCAGCAGTTTCCCAGGGGAGGGCAATCAGCCCCAGCATTTT